This entry lists 18 T cell receptor beta chains sequenced from one sample in a study of blood T cell repertoires in COVID-19. Sequencing used immunoSEQ multiplex PCR; TCRdb keeps in-frame clones, though not all of them. Of about 61,000 clones listed, around nine tenths are singletons. Material: peripheral blood. All receptors derive from a woman aged 45-59 years with active or convalescent COVID-19.

The genes are TRBV19 and TRBJ2-5, with unresolved D. The V gene lost 2 bases and the J gene lost 5 bases, with 12 bases spanning the gap. In germline, CDR1 is LNHDA, CDR2 SQIVND (reference sequence). This CDR3 comprises 14 residues. CDR3 protein: CASSIMGQYETQYF. CDR3 sequence (DNA): TGTGCCAGTAGTATAATGGGCCAGTACGAGACCCAGTACTTC.

The V gene is TRBV7-3, the J gene TRBJ2-7, with D tentatively TRBD2 (6 bases). Germline V gene lookup returns CDR1 SGHTA and CDR2 FQGTGA. With 0 bases removed from V and 13 bases from J, the gap between germline ends came to 16 bases. There are 13 residues in the CDR3. CDR3 region: CASSLTRDSRYYF. The CDR3 DNA sequence: TGTGCCAGCAGCTTAACGAGGGACTCGCGGTATTACTTC.

The chain combines TRBV2 with TRBJ1-4; D is perhaps TRBD1 (5 bases). The V gene lost 6 bases and the J gene lost 7 bases, with 12 bases spanning the gap. CDR1 SNHLY and CDR2 FYNNEI come from the germline V gene. The CDR3 runs 13 residues. The CDR3 DNA is TGTGCCAGCAGGGGGGGTTTCGGTGAAAAACTGTTTTTT. Its translation is CASRGGFGEKLFF.

V is TRBV3-1 (or the pseudogene TRBV3-2) and J is TRBJ2-7, with 7 bases identical to TRBD2. This CDR3 spans 13 amino acids. Germline V gene data show CDR1 as LGHDT and CDR2 as YNNKEL (reference sequence). Unmatched junction bases numbered 3, after V lost 4 bases and J lost 3 bases. CDR3 amino acids: CASSPGLVYEQYF. CDR3 in DNA: TGTGCCAGCAGCCCCGGACTAGTCTACGAGCAGTACTTC.

The chain couples TRBV9 to TRBJ2-5; no reliable D call. The germline V gene encodes CDR1 SGDLS and CDR2 YYNGEE. This CDR3 region has 17 residues. V was pared by 3 bases and J by 0 bases, with 18 bases between. The CDR3 here is CASSETPWSTYQETQYF. CDR3 nucleotides: TGTGCCAGCAGCGAGACCCCCTGGAGCACCTACCAAGAGACCCAGTACTTC.

The chain couples TRBV3-1 (or the pseudogene TRBV3-2) to TRBJ1-2; 8 positions match TRBD1. J lost 4 bases, V lost 4 bases, and 11 bases had no gene match. Germline V gene data show CDR1 as LGHDT and CDR2 as YNNKEL (reference sequence). The CDR3 covers 16 residues. This CDR3 is CASSPARQGNPYGYTF. For the CDR3, the DNA is TGTGCCAGCAGCCCCGCGAGACAGGGGAACCCCTATGGCTACACCTTC.

The rearrangement uses TRBV6-5 and TRBJ2-1; D remains unclear. From germline, CDR1 is MNHEY and CDR2 SVGAGI. This CDR3 comprises 15 residues. Trimming took off 7 bases at V and 2 bases at J, with 15 bases between the two ends. The CDR3 reads CASIRDSVTYNEQFF. DNA for the CDR3: TGTGCCAGCATCCGAGATTCGGTGACCTACAATGAGCAGTTCTTC.

This clone was counted a few times. This chain links TRBV9 with TRBJ2-1; D might be TRBD2 (5 bases). This CDR3 comprises 16 residues. Trimming removed 0 bases from V and 6 bases from J, with 16 bases in between. Germline-derived CDR1 and CDR2 are SGDLS and YYNGEE. CDR3: CASSVAGGSSPNEQFF. The CDR3 DNA follows: TGTGCCAGCAGCGTAGCTGGTGGGAGTTCCCCCAATGAGCAGTTCTTC.

This sequence joins TRBV12-3 or TRBV12-4 and TRBJ2-3; D ambiguous. V gave up 3 bases and J gave up 2 bases, with 3 bases separating them. This CDR3 has 12 residues. Written as DNA, the CDR3 is TGTGCCAGCAGTTTCTACACAGATACGCAGTATTTT. Translated, it gives CASSFYTDTQYF.

The J gene is TRBJ2-1, the V gene TRBV6-4; a possible D gene is TRBD2 (6 bases). V lost 3 bases and J lost 0, with 9 bases in between. This CDR3 has 15 amino acids. Germline CDR1 MRHNA, CDR2 SNTAGT. CDR3 loop: CASSEYSGSYNEQFF. The DNA of the CDR3 is TGTGCCAGCAGTGAATATAGCGGCTCCTACAATGAGCAGTTCTTC.

The chain couples TRBV27 to TRBJ2-2; D remains unclear. This CDR3 is built from 13 residues. The V gene lost 3 bases and the J gene lost 7 bases, with 9 bases spanning the gap. Germline V gene data show CDR1 as MNHEY and CDR2 as SMNVEV (reference sequence). CDR3 protein: CASSFRHNGELFF. In DNA form, the CDR3 reads TGTGCCAGCAGTTTTCGACATAACGGGGAGCTGTTTTTT.

This chain links TRBV4-1 with TRBJ2-5; 10 bases agree with TRBD2. The CDR3 covers 16 residues. Germline V CDR1 and CDR2: MGHRA, YSYEKL. The V and J ends lost 0 bases and 6 bases, in that order; junction bases with no gene match: 7. The DNA for the CDR3 is TGCGCCAGCAGCCAAGAATTAGCTAGCGGGAGAAAGACCCAGTACTTC. Residues: CASSQELASGRKTQYF.

V and J are TRBV2 and TRBJ1-2, with D hard to call. Germline V gene lookup returns CDR1 SNHLY and CDR2 FYNNEI. The length of the CDR3 is 13 residues. V was trimmed by 8 bases and J by 0 bases, leaving 10 bases between them. CDR3 loop: CASRVIANYGYTF. In DNA form, the CDR3 reads TGTGCCAGCCGGGTTATAGCTAACTATGGCTACACCTTC.

This chain's CDR3 is CASSDLGGPSYEQYF. Written as DNA, the CDR3 is TGTGCCAGCAGCGACCTGGGAGGGCCATCCTACGAGCAGTACTTC. The V and J genes are TRBV11-2 and TRBJ2-7; 7 bases are a match to TRBD2. The CDR3 loop spans 15 amino acids. Germline V gene sequence: CDR1 SGHAT, CDR2 FQNNGV. Losses at the gene ends were 5 bases for V and 1 base for J; bases not matched to a gene: 8. The whole variable domain, filled in from reference TRBV11-2 and TRBJ2-7, reads EAGVAQSPRYKIIEKRQSVAFWCNPISGHATLYWYQQILGQGPKLLIQFQNNGVVDDSQLPKDRFSAERLKGVDSTLKIQPAKLEDSAVYLCASSDLGGPSYEQYFGPGTRLTVT.

Remarks on this clone: This same CDR3 is encoded by further DNA sequences in the sample. This chain joins TRBV3-1 (or the pseudogene TRBV3-2) and TRBJ2-5, with 8 bases matching TRBD2. CDR3 size: 16 residues. From germline, CDR1 is LGHDT and CDR2 YNNKEL (reference sequence). Trimming removed 4 bases from V and 0 bases from J; junction bases left unmatched: 7. For the CDR3, the DNA is TGTGCCAGCAGCCTAGGTCTAGCGGGTTACCAAGAGACCCAGTACTTC. Residues: CASSLGLAGYQETQYF.

The rearrangement links TRBV28 to TRBJ1-5; 7 bases map to TRBD1. Germline assignment: CDR1 MDHEN and CDR2 SYDVKM. CDR3 length: 15 amino acids. With V trimmed by 6 bases and J by 2 bases, 7 bases remained unmatched. DNA for the CDR3: TGTGCCAGCAGCCTATATACAGGGGGCAATCAGCCCCAGCATTTT. This translates into CASSLYTGGNQPQHF.

The rearrangement joins TRBV12-5 to TRBJ2-2, with D perhaps TRBD1 (6 bases). The germline V gene has CDR1 LGHNT and CDR2 FRNRAP. V was clipped by 3 bases and J by 7 bases, with 9 bases between them. The CDR3 is made up of 13 amino acids. CDR3 sequence: CASGLQGIGELFF. The DNA of the CDR3 is TGTGCTAGTGGTTTACAGGGTATCGGGGAGCTGTTTTTT.

By its share, this clone is medium-sized. V gene TRBV7-6 combines with J gene TRBJ2-7, with D perhaps matching TRBD1 (6 bases). This CDR3 region has 15 residues. V lost 5 bases and J lost 5, with 19 bases in between. Germline lookup yields CDR1 SGHVS and CDR2 FNYEAQ. In DNA, the CDR3 is TGTGCCAGCAGCCCACAAGCCCAGGGGATCCACGAGCAGTACTTC. As protein: CASSPQAQGIHEQYF.